The 26 T cell receptor beta chains below were found in one sample sequenced in a study of blood T cell repertoires in COVID-19. Some clones are missing from TCRdb's copy, which holds only in-frame ones; the method was immunoSEQ multiplex PCR. Counted here are hundreds of thousands of clones, over 75% occurring once; the ten biggest clones make up about an eighth. The sample comprised peripheral blood. These receptors came from a human donor in a cohort sampled during active COVID-19.

The chain couples TRBV9 to TRBJ2-1; 7 bases are a match to TRBD2. This CDR3 spans 15 amino acids. Per germline, CDR1 SGDLS and CDR2 YYNGEE. Trimming removed 4 bases from V and 0 bases from J; junction bases left unmatched: 4. CDR3 DNA sequence: TGTGCCAGCAGCCCAGCGGGGCCCTCCTACAATGAGCAGTTCTTC. Its translation: CASSPAGPSYNEQFF.

This clone was seen just once. The CDR3, as DNA: TGTGCCAGCAGTTACTCGCGGACAGGGGCGAACACTGAAGCTTTCTTT. Translated, it gives CASSYSRTGANTEAFF. The V call is TRBV6-5, the J call TRBJ1-1, with 9 bases aligning to TRBD1. This CDR3 is 16 amino acids long. The V and J ends lost 0 bases and 1 base, in that order; junction bases with no gene match: 3. The germline V gene encodes CDR1 MNHEY and CDR2 SVGAGI.

This chain links TRBV18 with TRBJ2-5; 7 nucleotides line up with TRBD2. V dropped 3 bases and J dropped 2; count of bases not matched to a gene: 9. The CDR3 extends over 16 amino acids. Germline CDR1 KGHSH, CDR2 LQKENI. The CDR3: CASSPRLAVQQETQYF. The CDR3 coding sequence is TGTGCCAGCTCACCCAGACTAGCCGTTCAACAAGAGACCCAGTACTTC. The complete variable domain, with remaining parts taken from reference TRBV18 and TRBJ2-5, reads NAGVMQNPRHLVRRRGQEARLRCSPMKGHSHVYWYRQLPEEGLKFMVYLQKENIIDESGMPKERFSAEFPKEGPSILRIQQVVRGDSAAYFCASSPRLAVQQETQYFGPGTRLLVL.

The V call is TRBV6-6, the J call TRBJ2-7, with D possibly being TRBD1 (6 bases). The CDR3 is made up of 10 amino acids. Per germline, CDR1 MNHNY and CDR2 SVGAGI (reference sequence). Deletions cut 11 bases from V and 4 bases from J, with 9 bases between. CDR3 sequence: CAGGQYEQYF. The CDR3 nucleotides read TGTGCCGGGGGCCAATACGAGCAGTACTTC.

This chain links TRBV24-1 with TRBJ2-1; TRBD1 is a possible D gene (6 bases). V gave up 4 bases and J gave up 2 bases, with 11 bases separating them. This CDR3 region has 15 residues. CDR1 and CDR2 from the germline V gene are KGHDR and SFDVKD. The CDR3 DNA follows: TGTGCCACCAGTGAAGGGGGAACGGCCTACAATGAGCAGTTCTTC. Amino acids: CATSEGGTAYNEQFF.

V and J are TRBV6-5 and TRBJ1-1; 8 nucleotides align to TRBD1. The CDR3 runs 12 residues. The germline V gene encodes CDR1 MNHEY and CDR2 SVGAGI. With V trimmed by 2 bases and J by 8 bases, 1 base remained unmatched. CDR3 nucleotides: TGTGCCAGCAGTTACGGACAGGGCGAAGCTTTCTTT. This codes for CASSYGQGEAFF.

This clone was seen once. V is TRBV7-9 and J is TRBJ2-7; TRBD2 agrees at 7 bases. J gave up 4 bases and V 1 base, and 16 bases lay outside the gene matches. CDR3 length equals 18 residues. Germline V gives CDR1 SEHNR, CDR2 FQNEAQ (reference sequence). CDR3 coding DNA: TGTGCCAGCAGCTTAGGAGAGCGGGACCCCTTCCGGAGATACGAGCAGTACTTC. Encoded protein: CASSLGERDPFRRYEQYF.

The rearrangement links TRBV10-2 to TRBJ1-6; a possible D gene is TRBD1 (5 bases). Trimming shortened V by 4 bases and J by 5 bases, and 6 bases separated the two germline ends. Germline CDR1 WSHSY, CDR2 SAAADI. The CDR3 totals 13 residues. CDR3 protein: CASSATDNSPLHF. The CDR3 nucleotides read TGCGCCAGCAGTGCGACAGATAATTCACCCCTCCACTTT.

The CDR3 DNA reads TGCACCAGCAGCTTGGGGGGCGCGAGCGGGAGTAACTACGAGCAGTACTTC. It is translated as CTSSLGGASGSNYEQYF. The V and J genes are TRBV1 and TRBJ2-7; TRBD2, the table's D call, was not compared with the DNA. TRBV1 is labeled a pseudogene. CDR3 size: 17 residues.

The rearrangement uses TRBV18 and TRBJ1-5, with a weak D call TRBD1 (6 bases). Germline-derived CDR1 and CDR2 are KGHSH and LQKENI. V was clipped by 4 bases and J by 5 bases, with 18 bases between them. CDR3 length: 16 residues. The CDR3 DNA follows: TGTGCCAGCTCACTCGGGACACCCGACGGGTATCAGCCCCAGCATTTT. This encodes CASSLGTPDGYQPQHF.

CDR3 sequence: CASSSAQGNTEAFF. The CDR3 bases are TGTGCCAGCAGCTCTGCACAGGGGAACACTGAAGCTTTCTTT. The chain is built from TRBV9 and TRBJ1-1; tentatively, D is TRBD1 (6 bases). The CDR3 extends over 14 amino acids. Germline CDR1 SGDLS, CDR2 YYNGEE. The V gene lost 4 bases and the J gene lost 1 base, with 11 bases spanning the gap. Full variable domain (rest looked up from reference TRBV9 and TRBJ1-1): DSGVTQTPKHLITATGQRVTLRCSPRSGDLSVYWYQQSLDQGLQFLIQYYNGEERAKGNILERFSAQQFPDLHSELNLSSLELGDSALYFCASSSAQGNTEAFFGQGTRLTVV.

The rearrangement uses TRBV19 and TRBJ2-7; D perhaps matches TRBD2 (7 bases). The V gene lost 5 bases and the J gene lost 6 bases, with 32 bases spanning the gap. Germline lookup yields CDR1 LNHDA and CDR2 SQIVND (reference sequence). This CDR3 region has 19 residues. CDR3 sequence reads: CASSPTGGGRGVLRGEQYF. For the CDR3, the DNA is TGTGCCAGTAGTCCCACCGGGGGCGGGAGAGGGGTACTTAGGGGCGAGCAGTACTTC.

The J gene is TRBJ2-5, the V gene TRBV7-9; D unresolved. The CDR3 sequence is 14 residues long. V was trimmed by 3 bases and J by 2 bases, leaving 10 bases between them. CDR1 and CDR2 from the germline V gene are SEHNR and FQNEAQ (reference sequence). CDR3 loop: CASSFNAAQETQYF. Written as DNA, the CDR3 is TGTGCCAGCAGCTTCAATGCGGCACAAGAGACCCAGTACTTC.

The chain recombines TRBV28 with TRBJ2-1; 9 bases align to TRBD2. This CDR3 comprises 14 residues. The germline V gene has CDR1 MDHEN and CDR2 SYDVKM. V trimming: 6 bases; J trimming: 7 bases; junction bases outside the gene matches: 7. The DNA for the CDR3 is TGTGCCAGCAGAGGCGGGAGGGCCAGTAATGAGCAGTTCTTC. This codes for CASRGGRASNEQFF.

The rearrangement joins TRBV2 to TRBJ2-5, with 9 bases aligning to TRBD1. The J segment lost 7 bases and the V segment lost 4 bases, leaving 4 bases of the junction unmatched. This CDR3 contains 13 residues. Germline V gives CDR1 SNHLY, CDR2 FYNNEI. The CDR3: CASSGQGEGTQYF. In DNA form, the CDR3 reads TGTGCCAGCAGTGGACAGGGGGAAGGGACCCAGTACTTC.

The chain carries TRBV24-1 and TRBJ2-1; TRBD2 matches at 14 bases. The CDR3 contains 16 residues. V lost 3 bases and J lost 10; bases outside the gene matches: 7. CDR1 and CDR2 (germline): KGHDR, SFDVKD. The CDR3 nucleotides are TGTGCCACCAGTGATACCCGGGGACTAGCGGGAGAAGAGCAGTTCTTC. Its protein product is CATSDTRGLAGEEQFF.

The rearrangement uses TRBV10-1 and TRBJ1-1; 7 nucleotides align to TRBD1. The length of the CDR3 is 13 residues. V trimming: 5 bases; J trimming: 0 bases; junction bases outside the gene matches: 0. The germline CDR1 and CDR2 sequences are WNHNN and SYGVQD (reference sequence). CDR3 loop: CASSQGVNTEAFF. In nucleotides, the CDR3 is TGCGCCAGCAGTCAGGGGGTGAACACTGAAGCTTTCTTT.

This chain uses TRBV11-2 with TRBJ2-5; D is undetermined. The CDR3 spans 15 residues. V dropped 1 base and J dropped 2 bases, with 11 bases sitting between them. Germline assignment: CDR1 SGHAT and CDR2 FQNNGV. In DNA form, the CDR3 reads TGTGCCAGCAGCTTAGTTATGGCCAGACAAGAGACCCAGTACTTC. It codes for CASSLVMARQETQYF.

The chain recombines TRBV19 with TRBJ2-1; D gene uncertain. Trimming took 6 bases from V and 6 from J, leaving 6 bases between them. The germline CDR1 and CDR2 sequences are LNHDA and SQIVND (reference sequence). The CDR3 covers 11 residues. The CDR3 protein is CASRRGNEQFF. The CDR3 DNA follows: TGTGCCAGTAGGCGCGGCAATGAGCAGTTCTTC. Full variable domain (outside the CDR3, taken from reference TRBV19 and TRBJ2-1): DGGITQSPKYLFRKEGQNVTLSCEQNLNHDAMYWYRQDPGQGLRLIYYSQIVNDFQKGDIAEGYSVSREKKESFPLTVTSAQKNPTAFYLCASRRGNEQFFGPGTRLTVL.

V is TRBV7-8 and J is TRBJ1-3; no definite D call. The germline V gene encodes CDR1 SGHVS and CDR2 FQNEAQ. V was clipped by 0 bases and J by 2 bases, with 5 bases between them. The CDR3 totals 14 residues. The CDR3 DNA sequence: TGTGCCAGCAGCTTAGCGGGCCCTGGAAACACCATATATTTT. The encoded protein is CASSLAGPGNTIYF.

The V gene is TRBV12-3 or TRBV12-4, the J gene TRBJ1-1, with a tentative D call TRBD1 (5 bases). The CDR3 length is 13 residues. With 2 bases removed from V and 6 bases from J, the gap between germline ends came to 10 bases. DNA of the CDR3: TGTGCCAGCAGTTTATGGGGGGACGCTGAAGCTTTCTTT. Its translation is CASSLWGDAEAFF.

The chain links TRBV18 to TRBJ2-1; 14 bases are shared with TRBD2. CDR1 is KGHSH and CDR2 is LQKENI in the germline V gene. V dropped 4 bases and J dropped 7; count of bases not matched to a gene: 6. The CDR3 loop spans 16 amino acids. The CDR3 DNA is TGTGCCAGCTCACTAGGGACTAGCGGGAGTTATAATGAGCAGTTCTTC. This codes for CASSLGTSGSYNEQFF.

In the case of this clone: This same CDR3 is encoded by further DNA sequences in the sample. The chain couples TRBV3-1 (or the pseudogene TRBV3-2) to TRBJ1-2; D not certain. Germline V gene sequence: CDR1 LGHDT, CDR2 YNNKEL (reference sequence). V lost 1 base and J 5 bases, leaving 5 bases between the germline ends. The CDR3 sequence is 12 residues long. The CDR3 protein is CASSQGAYGYTF. The CDR3 DNA reads TGTGCCAGCAGCCAAGGGGCGTATGGCTACACCTTC.

V gene TRBV6-5 combines with J gene TRBJ1-2, with D unclear. The CDR3 is made up of 15 amino acids. CDR1 is MNHEY, CDR2 SVGAGI, per germline. Between the trimmed V and J ends, which lost 2 bases and 3 bases, there was a span of 13 bases. CDR3 in amino acids: CASSYLAGSDYGYTF. As DNA, the CDR3 is TGTGCCAGCAGTTACCTGGCGGGTTCAGACTATGGCTACACCTTC.

The chain has TRBV15 and TRBJ2-5; 10 bases align to TRBD2. This CDR3 comprises 15 residues. Looked up from germline, CDR1 is LNHNV and CDR2 is YYDKDF (reference sequence). The junction had 6 bases not matched to a gene; V was cut back by 4 bases and J by 4 bases. This CDR3 reads CATSTLAGGVETQYF. The CDR3, as DNA: TGTGCCACCAGCACCTTAGCGGGAGGAGTAGAGACCCAGTACTTC. The whole variable domain, remainder taken from reference TRBV15 and TRBJ2-5, is DAMVIQNPRYQVTQFGKPVTLSCSQTLNHNVMYWYQQKSSQAPKLLFHYYDKDFNNEADTPDNFQSRRPNTSFCFLDIRSPGLGDTAMYLCATSTLAGGVETQYFGPGTRLLVL.

V usage is TRBV4-1 and J usage is TRBJ1-4; possibly TRBD1 for D (5 bases). Between the trimmed V and J ends, which lost 3 bases and 4 bases, there was a span of 9 bases. Per germline, CDR1 MGHRA and CDR2 YSYEKL. The length of the CDR3 is 14 residues. CDR3 in amino acids: CASSQQGNNEKLFF. The CDR3 coding sequence is TGCGCCAGCAGCCAGCAGGGTAATAATGAAAAACTGTTTTTT.